This T cell receptor (beta chain) was sequenced during a study of tumor-infiltrating lymphocytes in primary liver carcinoma. Study in general: Both sexes were represented among patients, who were 30 to 69 years old. Study-level points and caveats: The overlap of tumor-adjacent and tumor-blood pairs was smaller than that of tumor region pairs.

Bulk tissue was left unsorted, and RNA and DNA were co-extracted from 20-30 mg of it. Patients' primary liver carcinoma was surgically resected. Germline V gene lookup returns CDR1 MNHNY and CDR2 SVGAGI (reference sequence). The ends were cut back, 4 bases at V and 4 bases at J, with 17 bases in the middle. The CDR3 spans 15 residues. With around 450 ng total RNA as template and a constant-region primer, TCR beta cDNA was made. Sequencing libraries for TCR beta derived from three nested multiplex PCR rounds that used slightly modified ARM-PCR. TRBV1-TRBV30 forward primers paired with a C-beta reverse primer drove the first two PCR rounds, about 10 cycles each. In TCRdb, the multiplex PCR reads were re-called with MiXCR into one record per CDR3 protein. The sample has more than 90,000 distinct CDR3 sequences, about 67% seen once; the top ten hold around 10%. As for this clonotype: Its antigen is not identified.

The rearrangement links TRBV6-6 to TRBJ2-7, with D maybe TRBD1 (6 bases). This sequence was found in a woman aged 55-75 years with primary liver carcinoma and hepatitis B virus infection. Sequenced sample: liver tumor tissue from sampling region 2. The subset is: tumor region T2, inferior pole. The CDR3 nucleotides are TGTGCCAGCAGTTTCAGGACAGCGTTAGGGTACGAGCAGTACTTC. The encoded protein is CASSFRTALGYEQYF.